These 10 T cell receptor beta chains were sequenced from one sample in a study of blood T cell repertoires in COVID-19. Sequenced by immunoSEQ multiplex PCR; TCRdb stores in-frame clones only, minus some. The sample shows some 87,000 clones, 60% to 85% of them seen only once. Sample: peripheral blood. The receptor source for this set is a human donor in a cohort sampled during active COVID-19.

This chain uses TRBV6-2 or TRBV6-3 with TRBJ2-7; no clear D. CDR1 and CDR2 from the germline V gene are MNHEY and SVGEGT. V lost 5 bases and J lost 0, with 8 bases in between. The CDR3 spans 13 residues. The DNA of the CDR3 is TGTGCCAGCAGTAGCCATAGCTCCTACGAGCAGTACGTC. This translates into CASSSHSSYEQYV.

The rearrangement joins TRBV9 to TRBJ2-2; TRBD1 matches 7 bases. Looked up from germline, CDR1 is SGDLS and CDR2 is YYNGEE. The CDR3 is 15 residues long. V was clipped by 5 bases and J by 4 bases; unmatched bases: 8. CDR3 loop: CASSGDRNPTGELFF. The CDR3, as DNA: TGTGCCAGCAGTGGGGACAGAAACCCCACCGGGGAGCTGTTTTTT.

This chain connects TRBV6-6 to TRBJ2-7, with 9 bases aligning to TRBD1. CDR3 length: 15 amino acids. CDR1 and CDR2 (germline): MNHNY, SVGAGI (reference sequence). The V and J ends lost 7 bases and 3 bases, in that order; junction bases with no gene match: 10. CDR3 nucleotide sequence: TGTGCCAGCACCCTCGCCGGGACAGGGTTCTACGAGCAGTACTTC. Amino acid sequence: CASTLAGTGFYEQYF.

The chain is built from TRBV10-1 and TRBJ1-2; D is unclear. CDR1 and CDR2 from the germline V gene are WNHNN and SYGVQD (reference sequence). The CDR3 is 18 amino acids. V was shortened by 0 bases and J by 3 bases, with 20 bases between the two germline ends. In DNA form, the CDR3 reads TGCGCCAGCAGTGAGTCGAATTGTCGGTCCTTGCCGGACTATGGCTACACCTTC. This encodes CASSESNCRSLPDYGYTF.

This chain links TRBV9 with TRBJ2-7; 13 bases match TRBD2. There are 16 residues in the CDR3. The junction had 8 bases not matched to a gene; V was cut back by 4 bases and J by 4 bases. From germline, CDR1 is SGDLS and CDR2 YYNGEE. Here the CDR3 reads CASSPQGLAGVYEQYF. The CDR3 DNA follows: TGTGCCAGCAGCCCCCAAGGACTAGCGGGGGTATACGAGCAGTACTTC.

The table lists this clone with a count of one. This chain connects TRBV9 to TRBJ2-1; D is unclear. This CDR3 contains 15 residues. The germline V and J ends were trimmed by 0 bases and 2 bases, with 9 bases remaining between them. Germline CDR1 and CDR2: SGDLS and YYNGEE. CDR3 in amino acids: CASSVGGSAYNEQFF. In nucleotides, the CDR3 is TGTGCCAGCAGCGTAGGCGGTTCAGCCTACAATGAGCAGTTCTTC.

This rearrangement joins TRBV2 to TRBJ2-1; TRBD2 aligns across 7 bases. Germline V gene data show CDR1 as SNHLY and CDR2 as FYNNEI. The CDR3 contains 15 residues. Losses at the gene ends were 7 bases for V and 7 bases for J; bases not matched to a gene: 13. The CDR3 sequence is CASKRLELATNEQFF. CDR3 DNA sequence: TGTGCCAGCAAACGTCTGGAACTAGCGACGAATGAGCAGTTCTTC.

The V gene is TRBV5-1, the J gene TRBJ2-2; D is possibly TRBD2 (6 bases). Germline lookup yields CDR1 SGHRS and CDR2 YFSETQ. CDR3 length: 15 residues. The V and J ends lost 5 bases and 5 bases respectively, with 16 bases between them. The CDR3 region has the DNA TGCGCCAGCAGTAAACAATATAGCGGAACCGGGGAGCTGTTTTTT. Translating it yields CASSKQYSGTGELFF.

This clone was seen more than once but under ten times. The chain links TRBV3-1 (or the pseudogene TRBV3-2) to TRBJ1-1; D perhaps matches TRBD1 (5 bases). There are 14 residues in the CDR3. V was clipped by 6 bases and J by 6 bases, with 17 bases between them. Germline V gene data show CDR1 as LGHDT and CDR2 as YNNKEL (reference sequence). The CDR3 is CASRKIRGDAEAFF. DNA of the CDR3: TGTGCCAGCAGAAAGATAAGGGGTGACGCTGAAGCTTTCTTT.

The rearrangement joins TRBV11-3 to TRBJ2-3; a possible D gene is TRBD1 (5 bases). This CDR3 contains 14 residues. The V end lost 5 bases, the J end lost 6 bases, and 15 bases lay between the germline ends. The V gene's germline CDR1 is SGHNT and CDR2 YENEEA. The CDR3 bases are TGTGCCAGCAGCGTTAGGGGTCTAATCGATACGCAGTATTTT. Its protein product is CASSVRGLIDTQYF. Variable domain in full (rest from reference TRBV11-3 and TRBJ2-3): EAGVVQSPRYKIIEKKQPVAFWCNPISGHNTLYWYLQNLGQGPELLIRYENEEAVDDSQLPKDRFSAERLKGVDSTLKIQPAELGDSAVYLCASSVRGLIDTQYFGPGTRLTVL.